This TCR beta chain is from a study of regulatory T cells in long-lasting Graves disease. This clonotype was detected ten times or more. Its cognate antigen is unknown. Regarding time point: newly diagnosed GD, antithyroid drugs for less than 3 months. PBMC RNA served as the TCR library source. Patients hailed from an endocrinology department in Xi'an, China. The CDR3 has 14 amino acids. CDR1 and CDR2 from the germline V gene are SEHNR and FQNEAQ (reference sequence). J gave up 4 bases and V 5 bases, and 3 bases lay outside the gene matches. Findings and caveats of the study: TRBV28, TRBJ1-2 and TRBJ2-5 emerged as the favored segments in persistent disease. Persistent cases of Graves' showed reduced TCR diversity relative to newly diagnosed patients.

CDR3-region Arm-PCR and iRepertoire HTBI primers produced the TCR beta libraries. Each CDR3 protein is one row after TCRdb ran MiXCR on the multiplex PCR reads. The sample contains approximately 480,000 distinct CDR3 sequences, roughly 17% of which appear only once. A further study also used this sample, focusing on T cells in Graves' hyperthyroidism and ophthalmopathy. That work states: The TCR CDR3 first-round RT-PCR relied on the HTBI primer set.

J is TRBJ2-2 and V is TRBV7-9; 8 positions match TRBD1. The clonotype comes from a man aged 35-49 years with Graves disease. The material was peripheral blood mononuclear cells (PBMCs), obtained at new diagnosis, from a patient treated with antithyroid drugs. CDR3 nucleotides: TGTGCCAGCAGCGACAGGGGCAGCACCGGGGAGCTGTTTTTT. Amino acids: CASSDRGSTGELFF. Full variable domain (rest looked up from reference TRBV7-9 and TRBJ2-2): DTGVSQNPRHKITKRGQNVTFRCDPISEHNRLYWYRQTLGQGPEFLTYFQNEAQLEKSRLLSDRFSAERPKGSFSTLEIQRTEQGDSAMYLCASSDRGSTGELFFGEGSRLTVL.